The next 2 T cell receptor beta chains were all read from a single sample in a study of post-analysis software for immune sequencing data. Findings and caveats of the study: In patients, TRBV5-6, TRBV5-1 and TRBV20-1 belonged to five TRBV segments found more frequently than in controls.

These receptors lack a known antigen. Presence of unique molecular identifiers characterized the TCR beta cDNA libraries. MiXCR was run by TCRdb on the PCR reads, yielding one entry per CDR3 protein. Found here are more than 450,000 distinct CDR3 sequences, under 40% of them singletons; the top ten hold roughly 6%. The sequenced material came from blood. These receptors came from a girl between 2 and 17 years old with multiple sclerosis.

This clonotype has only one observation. The CDR3 nucleotides are TGTGCCACCAGTAATCCCTTAGCGGGGGCCCGCCAAGAGACCCAGTACTTC. Its protein product is CATSNPLAGARQETQYF. The chain carries TRBV24-1 and TRBJ2-5; 9 bases are a match to TRBD2. The CDR3 is 17 residues long. V lost 6 bases and J lost 1; bases outside the gene matches: 11. Germline V gene data show CDR1 as KGHDR and CDR2 as SFDVKD.

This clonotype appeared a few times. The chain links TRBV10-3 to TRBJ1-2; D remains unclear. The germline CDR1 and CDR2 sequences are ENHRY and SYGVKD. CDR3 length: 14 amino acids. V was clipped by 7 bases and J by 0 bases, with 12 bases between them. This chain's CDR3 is CAITPGPANYGYTF. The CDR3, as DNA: TGTGCCATCACCCCAGGCCCGGCTAACTATGGCTACACCTTC.